This TCR beta chain stems from a study of blood T cell repertoires in COVID-19. As for the study in general: T cells, B-cell-depleted T cells, or PBMCs supplied cDNA or gDNA.

Germline loops: CDR1 SGHNT, CDR2 YYREEE (reference sequence). Trimming took 4 bases from V and 7 from J; bases not matched to a gene: 14. The CDR3 is 16 amino acids. As originally analysed: Reference gene primers were amplified, and this amplification served to estimate nucleated cell counts. The method was immunoSEQ multiplex PCR; TCRdb's version includes in-frame clones alone and lacks a portion of them. For V, J and clone size, that table is used; D and trimming come from the DNA. Of about 140,000 clones detected, about nine tenths appear once; the ten largest clones hold around 2.3%. Material for sequencing was peripheral blood. This receptor was obtained from a human donor with COVID-19, enrolled during active disease. The donor label of this sample is uncertain. The V gene is TRBV5-4, the J gene TRBJ1-1, with TRBD1 identical over 9 bases. This CDR3 is CASSAGGDRALYEAFF. CDR3 nucleotide sequence: TGTGCCAGCAGCGCGGGTGGGGACAGGGCCTTATATGAAGCTTTCTTT.